The 8 T cell receptor beta chains presented below share a single source sample, sequenced in a study of blood T cell repertoires in COVID-19 (dated by TCRdb to 2019 to 2021). The library relied on the immunoSEQ multiplex PCR assay. This immuneACCESS table, as held by TCRdb, lists in-frame sequences with V and J called but not all clones. Of the missing ones, under half trace to an unresolved V gene in checked studies; the others have no known cause. The sample table holds roughly 150,000 clones, of which 87% were seen once. The top ten constitute around 5% of the sample. The sample comprised peripheral blood. The receptor set was obtained from a human donor in a cohort sampled during active COVID-19.

The chain combines TRBV5-1 with TRBJ1-3; maybe TRBD1 (6 bases). This CDR3 region has 16 residues. The germline gives CDR1 SGHRS, CDR2 YFSETQ. The ends were cut back, 2 bases at V and 0 bases at J, with 12 bases in the middle. In nucleotides, the CDR3 is TGCGCCAGCAGCTTTACAGGGAGCACCTCTGGAAACACCATATATTTT. This translates into CASSFTGSTSGNTIYF.

This chain links TRBV6-5 with TRBJ2-7; 11 nucleotides match TRBD1. The V segment lost 2 bases and the J segment 2 bases; nucleotides outside the gene matches: 2. CDR1 and CDR2 from the germline V gene are MNHEY and SVGAGI. This CDR3 contains 15 residues. The CDR3 DNA reads as TGTGCCAGCAGTTACGGGGGACAGGGGGCCTACGAGCAGTACTTC. The encoded protein is CASSYGGQGAYEQYF.

This chain joins TRBV6-5 and TRBJ1-5; TRBD1 might be the D (5 bases). The germline gives CDR1 MNHEY, CDR2 SVGAGI. V was shortened by 2 bases and J by 2 bases, with 7 bases between the two germline ends. The CDR3 runs to 14 residues. This CDR3 is CASSYTGGNQPQHF. CDR3 nucleotides: TGTGCCAGCAGTTACACGGGGGGCAATCAGCCCCAGCATTTT.

The chain has TRBV6-1 and TRBJ2-5, with D tentatively TRBD2 (6 bases). The germline V gene encodes CDR1 MNHNS and CDR2 SASEGT. The CDR3 length is 14 residues. Trimming took 1 base from V and 1 from J, leaving 7 bases between them. CDR3 in amino acids: CASSEGTTQETQYF. The DNA of the CDR3 is TGTGCCAGCAGTGAAGGGACTACCCAAGAGACCCAGTACTTC.

The V call is TRBV5-6, the J call TRBJ2-3; 13 bases agree with TRBD2. This CDR3 region has 16 residues. V lost 4 bases and J lost 5; bases outside the gene matches: 7. Germline-derived CDR1 and CDR2 are SGHDT and YYEEEE. CDR3 sequence reads: CASSVPGLAGRDTQYF. CDR3 in DNA: TGTGCCAGCAGCGTCCCGGGACTAGCGGGGAGAGATACGCAGTATTTT.

This clone has just one count. This chain joins TRBV19 and TRBJ2-7, with D perhaps matching TRBD1 (5 bases). The CDR3 extends over 13 amino acids. Germline V gene sequence: CDR1 LNHDA, CDR2 SQIVND (reference sequence). DNA of the CDR3: TGTTGCGTGGGTGACAGCCTCTCCTACGAGCAGTACTTC. Its translation: CCVGDSLSYEQYF.

This clone has only one observation. V usage is TRBV28 and J usage is TRBJ2-7; TRBD1 matches 7 bases. The length of the CDR3 is 13 residues. The V and J ends lost 3 bases and 4 bases, in that order; junction bases with no gene match: 3. Germline CDR1 and CDR2: MDHEN and SYDVKM. CDR3 in amino acids: CASSFGRGYEQYF. The CDR3 bases are TGTGCCAGCAGTTTTGGCAGGGGGTACGAGCAGTACTTC. Full variable domain (outside the CDR3, taken from reference TRBV28 and TRBJ2-7): DVKVTQSSRYLVKRTGEKVFLECVQDMDHENMFWYRQDPGLGLRLIYFSYDVKMKEKGDIPEGYSVSREKKERFSLILESASTNQTSMYLCASSFGRGYEQYFGPGTRLTVT.

The chain combines TRBV28 with TRBJ1-1; D might be TRBD1 (6 bases). The CDR3 consists of 14 residues. Germline lookup yields CDR1 MDHEN and CDR2 SYDVKM. Trimming removed 3 bases at V and 5 bases at J, with 13 bases between. The CDR3 sequence is CASSFSRGWTEAFF. The CDR3 DNA sequence: TGTGCCAGCAGTTTCAGCAGGGGTTGGACTGAAGCTTTCTTT.